This is a list of T cell receptor beta chains from one sample in a study of T cells in localized non-small cell lung cancer. The method was immunoSEQ multiplex PCR; TCRdb's version includes in-frame clones alone and lacks a portion of them. The sample includes 2,700 or so clones, about 26% of them seen just once. Here the sequenced sample was lung tumor tissue, taken before any cancer treatment. The source is a male donor at least 60 years old with stage I lung adenocarcinoma. CDR3s include the opening cysteine and the closing phenylalanine or tryptophan. A D gene is named only where the DNA matches it firmly. Size tells how often a clone was seen (once, few, many) or the class of an expanded clone, and some rows leave it out.

v_gene: TRBV28; abundance: -; j_gene: TRBJ2-6; d_gene: -; CDR3nt: TGTGCCAGCAGAACCCGATCTGGGGCCAACGTCCTGACTTTC; CDR3aa: CASRTRSGANVLTF
v_gene: TRBV11-3; abundance: few; j_gene: TRBJ2-3; d_gene: -; CDR3nt: TGTGCCAGCAGCAGAGGGTCAGGGGGACTCAGCACAGATACGCAGTATTTT; CDR3aa: CASSRGSGGLSTDTQYF
v_gene: TRBV30; abundance: -; j_gene: TRBJ1-1; d_gene: -; CDR3nt: TGTGCCTGGAGGGCGACCCCCGGGTATCGGACTGAAGCTTTCTTT; CDR3aa: CAWRATPGYRTEAFF
v_gene: TRBV11-3; abundance: few; j_gene: TRBJ2-1; d_gene: TRBD2; CDR3nt: TGTGCCAGCAGCCCCTCGGGCGGGGGATCCAATGAGCAGTTCTTC; CDR3aa: CASSPSGGGSNEQFF
v_gene: TRBV6-8; abundance: -; j_gene: TRBJ2-1; d_gene: -; CDR3nt: TGTGCCATCAGTTACAGGACTAGTGAAGGGGGGCAGTTCTTC; CDR3aa: CAISYRTSEGGQFF
v_gene: TRBV5-1; abundance: -; j_gene: TRBJ1-1; d_gene: TRBD1; CDR3nt: TGCGCCAGCAGCGAACAGGGGGCGAAAGTGCGTGCTTTCTTT; CDR3aa: CASSEQGAKVRAFF
v_gene: TRBV6-8; abundance: few; j_gene: TRBJ1-3; d_gene: -; CDR3nt: TGTGCCAGCAGTTGGGGTACAGGGTCTGGAAACACCATATATTTT; CDR3aa: CASSWGTGSGNTIYF
v_gene: TRBV27; abundance: few; j_gene: TRBJ2-7; d_gene: -; CDR3nt: TGTGCCAGCAGTTGGCGGGGTGGGCCCTACGAGCAGTACTTC; CDR3aa: CASSWRGGPYEQYF
v_gene: TRBV11-3; abundance: -; j_gene: TRBJ1-6; d_gene: TRBD1; CDR3nt: TGTGCCAGCAGCTTAGGGGCCGGACAGGTTAGCTCACCCCTCCACTTT; CDR3aa: CASSLGAGQVSSPLHF
v_gene: TRBV6-8; abundance: few; j_gene: TRBJ1-1; d_gene: -; CDR3nt: TGTGCCTCAGGGCGAGGAGTTTTCATGAACACTGAAGCTTTCTTT; CDR3aa: CASGRGVFMNTEAFF
v_gene: TRBV19; abundance: -; j_gene: TRBJ1-4; d_gene: -; CDR3nt: TGTGCCAGTAGTATAGTACACGGCCGACTGTTTTTT; CDR3aa: CASSIVHGRLFF
v_gene: TRBV19; abundance: few; j_gene: TRBJ1-2; d_gene: TRBD1; CDR3nt: TGTGCCAGTAGTGGACAGGGGGAGAGCTATGGCTACACCTTC; CDR3aa: CASSGQGESYGYTF
v_gene: TRBV6-8; abundance: few; j_gene: TRBJ2-7; d_gene: -; CDR3nt: TGTGCCAGCAGTTATACCCTGCCCTCCTACGAGCAGTACTTC; CDR3aa: CASSYTLPSYEQYF
v_gene: TRBV10-2; abundance: once; j_gene: TRBJ1-2; d_gene: TRBD1; CDR3nt: TGCGCCAGCAGGTCGGGACAGGGGGCGATCTATGGCTACACCTTC; CDR3aa: CASRSGQGAIYGYTF
v_gene: TRBV19; abundance: large; j_gene: TRBJ2-5; d_gene: -; CDR3nt: TGTGCCAGTAGTATCACAGGGATGGGAGAGACCCAGTACTTC; CDR3aa: CASSITGMGETQYF
v_gene: TRBV6-8; abundance: -; j_gene: TRBJ1-6; d_gene: -; CDR3nt: TGTGCCTCCCGACCGGCTTGGAATTCACCCCTCCACTTT; CDR3aa: CASRPAWNSPLHF
v_gene: TRBV11-3; abundance: medium-sized; j_gene: TRBJ1-6; d_gene: -; CDR3nt: TGTGCCAGCAGCTTAGTTCAGTCTAGTTCACCCCTCCACTTT; CDR3aa: CASSLVQSSSPLHF
v_gene: TRBV5-1; abundance: -; j_gene: TRBJ1-6; d_gene: TRBD1; CDR3nt: TGCGCCAGCAGCTGGGGGGACAGGTCCAATTCACCCCTCCACTTT; CDR3aa: CASSWGDRSNSPLHF
v_gene: TRBV6-8; abundance: -; j_gene: TRBJ2-3; d_gene: -; CDR3nt: TGTGCCAGCAGTTACTCGATGGAGACAGATACGCAGTATTTT; CDR3aa: CASSYSMETDTQYF
v_gene: TRBV19; abundance: few; j_gene: TRBJ2-7; d_gene: -; CDR3nt: TGTGCCAGTAGTACCGTCAGCTCCTACGAGCAGTACTTC; CDR3aa: CASSTVSSYEQYF
v_gene: TRBV18; abundance: few; j_gene: TRBJ1-6; d_gene: TRBD1; CDR3nt: TGTGCCAGCTCACCAGAGGACAGGGCACCCCTCCACTTT; CDR3aa: CASSPEDRAPLHF
v_gene: TRBV2; abundance: few; j_gene: TRBJ2-3; d_gene: TRBD2; CDR3nt: TGTGCCAGCAGCGCCAATAGCGGGGGGCCCGATACGCAGTATTTT; CDR3aa: CASSANSGGPDTQYF
v_gene: TRBV6-8; abundance: -; j_gene: TRBJ1-1; d_gene: -; CDR3nt: TGTGCCAGCAGTCGAGACAAAGTGAACACTGAAGCTTTCTTT; CDR3aa: CASSRDKVNTEAFF
v_gene: TRBV23-1; abundance: few; j_gene: TRBJ2-7; d_gene: -; CDR3nt: TGCGCCAGCAGCCAAGATAGGGTCGGTCGCTACGAGCAGTACTTC; CDR3aa: CASSQDRVGRYEQYF
v_gene: TRBV28; abundance: few; j_gene: TRBJ1-3; d_gene: -; CDR3nt: TGTGGGGATCCCGGACAGTGCTACTTCTCTGGAAACACCATATATTTT; CDR3aa: CGDPGQCYFSGNTIYF
v_gene: TRBV30; abundance: large; j_gene: TRBJ1-1; d_gene: -; CDR3nt: TGTGCTAAGGATAGGCAGAACACTGAAGCTTTCTTT; CDR3aa: CAKDRQNTEAFF
v_gene: TRBV30; abundance: -; j_gene: TRBJ1-4; d_gene: -; CDR3nt: TGTGCCCGCCAGACAGGAAATAATGAAAAACTGTTTTTT; CDR3aa: CARQTGNNEKLFF
v_gene: TRBV11-3; abundance: few; j_gene: TRBJ2-7; d_gene: TRBD1; CDR3nt: TGTGCCAGCAGCCCGTCCGGGACAGGGGTCGACGAGCAGTACTTC; CDR3aa: CASSPSGTGVDEQYF
v_gene: TRBV18; abundance: -; j_gene: TRBJ1-2; d_gene: -; CDR3nt: TGTGCCAGCTCACCATCCGGGGGCCTTAACTATGGCTACACCTTC; CDR3aa: CASSPSGGLNYGYTF
v_gene: TRBV6-8; abundance: medium-sized; j_gene: TRBJ2-7; d_gene: -; CDR3nt: TGTGCCAGCAGTTACTCGAAAATCTCGGGGCCGGGTTACGAGCAGTACTTC; CDR3aa: CASSYSKISGPGYEQYF
v_gene: TRBV18; abundance: -; j_gene: TRBJ2-3; d_gene: TRBD2; CDR3nt: TGTGCCAGCTCACCATTCGGCGAGCGGGGGGGAGGAGATACGCAGTATTTT; CDR3aa: CASSPFGERGGGDTQYF
v_gene: TRBV11-3; abundance: few; j_gene: TRBJ1-2; d_gene: -; CDR3nt: TGTGCCAGCAGCCAAGGGGGTTTGGGAGGAAGCGGGATCTATGGCTACACCTTC; CDR3aa: CASSQGGLGGSGIYGYTF
v_gene: TRBV11-3; abundance: -; j_gene: TRBJ1-6; d_gene: -; CDR3nt: TGTGCCAGCAGCCAGGGAGGGACCCCCGCACCCCTCCACTTT; CDR3aa: CASSQGGTPAPLHF
v_gene: TRBV28; abundance: -; j_gene: TRBJ2-7; d_gene: -; CDR3nt: TGTGCCAGCAGTTCTCCCCAGGGTGTAGGGTCGGACGAGCAGTACTTC; CDR3aa: CASSSPQGVGSDEQYF
v_gene: TRBV11-3; abundance: few; j_gene: TRBJ2-3; d_gene: -; CDR3nt: TGTGCCAGCAGCTTCGCTCCGGGGACGGTCACAGATACGCAGTATTTT; CDR3aa: CASSFAPGTVTDTQYF
v_gene: TRBV29-1; abundance: -; j_gene: TRBJ2-7; d_gene: -; CDR3nt: TGCAGCGTTGGACAGGGAGGCTCCTACGAGCAGTACTTC; CDR3aa: CSVGQGGSYEQYF
v_gene: TRBV6-8; abundance: few; j_gene: TRBJ2-2; d_gene: TRBD2; CDR3nt: TGTGCCAGCAGTTACGCCGGACTAGCGGGGGGGCAGGGGGAGCTGTTTTTT; CDR3aa: CASSYAGLAGGQGELFF
v_gene: TRBV18; abundance: -; j_gene: TRBJ2-1; d_gene: -; CDR3nt: TGTGCCAGCTCACGACAGAGCTACAATGAGCAGTTCTTC; CDR3aa: CASSRQSYNEQFF
v_gene: TRBV6-8; abundance: medium-sized; j_gene: TRBJ1-5; d_gene: -; CDR3nt: TGTGCCAAAGCAAGGAGCAATCAGCCCCAGCATTTT; CDR3aa: CAKARSNQPQHF
v_gene: TRBV15; abundance: -; j_gene: TRBJ1-3; d_gene: -; CDR3nt: TGTGCCACCAGCAGAGGATGGGGGGGTGAGACTTCTGGAAACACCATATATTTT; CDR3aa: CATSRGWGGETSGNTIYF
v_gene: TRBV15; abundance: -; j_gene: TRBJ1-2; d_gene: TRBD1; CDR3nt: TGTGCCACCAGCAGAAGGACAGGGGAAAACTATGGCTACACCTTC; CDR3aa: CATSRRTGENYGYTF
v_gene: TRBV18; abundance: -; j_gene: TRBJ1-3; d_gene: TRBD1; CDR3nt: TGTGCCAGCTCACCCCCGACAGGGACCGGCTCTGGAAACACCATATATTTT; CDR3aa: CASSPPTGTGSGNTIYF
v_gene: TRBV6-1; abundance: few; j_gene: TRBJ2-5; d_gene: -; CDR3nt: TGTGCCAGCAGTGAAGCAGGGGGGGGAGTGCAAGAGACCCAGTACTTC; CDR3aa: CASSEAGGGVQETQYF
v_gene: TRBV28; abundance: medium-sized; j_gene: TRBJ1-6; d_gene: -; CDR3nt: TGTGCCAGCAGACTACCTGGGGGGGATTCACCCCTCCACTTT; CDR3aa: CASRLPGGDSPLHF
v_gene: TRBV28; abundance: -; j_gene: TRBJ2-3; d_gene: -; CDR3nt: TGTGCCAGCAGCAGAACGGGTTTCAGCACAGATACGCAGTATTTT; CDR3aa: CASSRTGFSTDTQYF
v_gene: TRBV19; abundance: -; j_gene: TRBJ1-2; d_gene: TRBD1; CDR3nt: TGTGCCAGTAGGCCGGGACAGGCCACCTCTAACTATGGCTACACCTTC; CDR3aa: CASRPGQATSNYGYTF
v_gene: TRBV11-3; abundance: medium-sized; j_gene: TRBJ2-3; d_gene: TRBD1; CDR3nt: TGTGCCAGCAGCTCGACAGGGGGTAGCACAGATACGCAGTATTTT; CDR3aa: CASSSTGGSTDTQYF
v_gene: TRBV29-1; abundance: -; j_gene: TRBJ1-5; d_gene: -; CDR3nt: TGCAGCGTTGAGGGGGGTGACGGCCAGCCCCAGCATTTT; CDR3aa: CSVEGGDGQPQHF
v_gene: TRBV1; abundance: few; j_gene: TRBJ2-7; d_gene: -; CDR3nt: TGCGCCAGCAGCAAAAGCCTGGACTCAAAATCCTACGAGCAGTACTTC; CDR3aa: CASSKSLDSKSYEQYF
v_gene: TRBV11-3; abundance: medium-sized; j_gene: TRBJ1-5; d_gene: -; CDR3nt: TGTGCCAGCAGCTTAGAGGGACGGTCTAATCAGCCCCAGCATTTT; CDR3aa: CASSLEGRSNQPQHF
v_gene: TRBV5-1; abundance: -; j_gene: TRBJ1-5; d_gene: TRBD1; CDR3nt: TGCGCCAGCAGCTCCGGGACAGGGCCTAATCAGCCCCAGCATTTT; CDR3aa: CASSSGTGPNQPQHF
v_gene: TRBV29-1; abundance: -; j_gene: TRBJ1-1; d_gene: -; CDR3nt: TGCAGCGTGGCCCGGACAGCGCCTGGGAAGCTCTTT; CDR3aa: CSVARTAPGKLF
v_gene: TRBV6-8; abundance: medium-sized; j_gene: TRBJ2-3; d_gene: -; CDR3nt: TGTGCCAGCAGATCAGGGTTGGATACGCAGTATTTT; CDR3aa: CASRSGLDTQYF
v_gene: TRBV5-1; abundance: -; j_gene: TRBJ2-5; d_gene: -; CDR3nt: TGCGCCAGCAGCGGGAAGGGCCTGGACCAAGAGACCCAGTACTTC; CDR3aa: CASSGKGLDQETQYF